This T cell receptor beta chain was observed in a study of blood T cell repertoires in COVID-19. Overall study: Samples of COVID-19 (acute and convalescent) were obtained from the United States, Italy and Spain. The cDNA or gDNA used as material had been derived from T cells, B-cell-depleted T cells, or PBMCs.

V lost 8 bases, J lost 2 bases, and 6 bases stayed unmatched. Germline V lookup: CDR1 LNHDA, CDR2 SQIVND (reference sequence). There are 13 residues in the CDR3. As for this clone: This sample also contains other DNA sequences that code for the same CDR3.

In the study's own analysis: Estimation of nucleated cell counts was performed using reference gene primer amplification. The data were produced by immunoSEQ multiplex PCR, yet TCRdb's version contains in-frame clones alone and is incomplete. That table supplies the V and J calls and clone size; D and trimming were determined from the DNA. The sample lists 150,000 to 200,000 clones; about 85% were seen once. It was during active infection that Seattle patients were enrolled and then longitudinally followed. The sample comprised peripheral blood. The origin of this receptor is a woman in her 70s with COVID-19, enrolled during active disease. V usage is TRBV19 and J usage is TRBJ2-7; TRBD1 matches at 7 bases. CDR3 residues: CASSSGQTYEQYF. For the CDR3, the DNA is TGTGCCAGTTCCTCGGGACAGACCTACGAGCAGTACTTC.